Below, 26 T cell receptor beta chains from the same sample are listed, as sequenced in a study of T cell changes during pregnancy in multiple sclerosis. Sequencing used immunoSEQ multiplex PCR; TCRdb keeps in-frame clones, though not all of them. Counted here are tens of thousands of clones, 85% to 95% occurring once; the ten biggest clones make up over 2.5%. This sample comprised peripheral blood, obtained in the third trimester of pregnancy. These receptors were taken from a female donor in good health, enrolled as a control in a pregnancy study.

V usage is TRBV27 and J usage is TRBJ2-7; 8 nucleotides agree with TRBD2. The germline V gene has CDR1 MNHEY and CDR2 SMNVEV (reference sequence). CDR3 length: 15 residues. V dropped 5 bases and J dropped 5; count of bases not matched to a gene: 11. The CDR3 reads CASSPPGSGSHEQYF. Written as DNA, the CDR3 is TGTGCCAGCAGTCCCCCGGGGAGCGGGAGCCACGAGCAGTACTTC.

V and J are TRBV29-1 and TRBJ1-1; no firm D call. The CDR3 loop spans 12 amino acids. Trimming left V 4 bases short and J 1 base short, with 7 bases between. Germline V gene data show CDR1 as SQVTM and CDR2 as ANQGSEA. The CDR3 nucleotides read TGCAGCGTTGGATTAGAGAACACTGAAGCTTTCTTT. Protein sequence: CSVGLENTEAFF.

The V call is TRBV27, the J call TRBJ1-1; 10 bases agree with TRBD1. The CDR3 totals 20 residues. Trimming took 4 bases from V and 5 from J; bases not matched to a gene: 22. CDR1 and CDR2 from the germline V gene are MNHEY and SMNVEV (reference sequence). The CDR3 DNA is TGTGCCAGCAGTTCACCTCAAGAACCGGGACAGGGGCGGGTTGGAACTGAAGCTTTCTTT. It specifies CASSSPQEPGQGRVGTEAFF.

The chain combines TRBV7-2 with TRBJ2-7; D is possibly TRBD1 (6 bases). This CDR3 has 13 amino acids. Trimming removed 5 bases from V and 0 bases from J, with 8 bases in between. Germline V gene sequence: CDR1 SGHTA, CDR2 FQGNSA. CDR3 DNA: TGTGCCAGCAGCCAACAGGGCTCCTACGAGCAGTACTTC. Translated, it gives CASSQQGSYEQYF.

The gene calls are TRBV10-3 and TRBJ1-2; 10 nucleotides align to TRBD1. CDR1 is ENHRY and CDR2 is SYGVKD in the germline V gene. The V segment lost 3 bases and the J segment 4 bases; nucleotides outside the gene matches: 5. The CDR3 loop spans 15 amino acids. As DNA, the CDR3 is TGTGCCATCAGTGAAGGGACAGGGGACGGCTATGGCTACACCTTC. Translating it yields CAISEGTGDGYGYTF.

This clone has just one count. The rearrangement joins TRBV14 to TRBJ1-4; TRBD1 is a possible D gene (5 bases). The CDR3 contains 14 residues. V dropped 4 bases and J dropped 5 bases, with 11 bases sitting between them. Looked up from germline, CDR1 is SGHDN and CDR2 is FVKESK. Written as DNA, the CDR3 is TGTGCCAGCAGCCCCCCGGGGGGAAATGAAAAACTGTTTTTT. Translated, it gives CASSPPGGNEKLFF.

This clone was detected once. The chain combines TRBV7-2 with TRBJ2-2; a weak D match, TRBD1 (6 bases). CDR1 and CDR2 from the germline V gene are SGHTA and FQGNSA. The germline V and J ends were trimmed by 5 bases and 4 bases, with 11 bases remaining between them. The CDR3 totals 14 residues. CDR3 in DNA: TGTGCCAGCAGCACCACAGGGACCACCGGGGAGCTGTTTTTT. Its translation is CASSTTGTTGELFF.

The gene calls are TRBV5-4 and TRBJ2-5; D is ambiguous. CDR3 length: 14 residues. V lost 1 base to trimming and J lost 5 bases, with 12 bases between them. CDR1 SGHNT and CDR2 YYREEE come from the germline V gene (reference sequence). The CDR3 is CASSLSSGDETQYF. In DNA, the CDR3 is TGTGCCAGCAGCTTGTCGAGTGGAGACGAGACCCAGTACTTC. The full variable domain, completed using reference TRBV5-4 and TRBJ2-5, is ETGVTQSPTHLIKTRGQQVTLRCSSQSGHNTVSWYQQALGQGPQFIFQYYREEENGRGNFPPRFSGLQFPNYSSELNVNALELDDSALYLCASSLSSGDETQYFGPGTRLLVL.

The chain links TRBV14 to TRBJ2-1; D call uncertain. CDR1 SGHDN and CDR2 FVKESK come from the germline V gene. Trimming left V 3 bases short and J 0 bases short, with 6 bases between. There are 14 residues in the CDR3. The CDR3 sequence: CASSHRSSYNEQFF. The DNA of the CDR3 is TGTGCCAGCAGCCATAGGAGCTCCTACAATGAGCAGTTCTTC.

The chain has TRBV30 and TRBJ1-5; unclear D gene. Trimming took off 0 bases at V and 6 bases at J, with 9 bases between the two ends. The CDR3 totals 13 residues. Germline CDR1 GTSNPN, CDR2 SVGIG (reference sequence). As DNA, the CDR3 is TGTGCCTGGAGTGTTGACCGGGGTCAGCCCCAGCATTTT. Its protein product is CAWSVDRGQPQHF.

This clone was seen a single time. The gene calls are TRBV2 and TRBJ2-1; 11 nucleotides match TRBD2. Germline V lookup: CDR1 SNHLY, CDR2 FYNNEI. The junction had 3 bases not matched to a gene; V was cut back by 5 bases and J by 6 bases. The CDR3 loop spans 14 amino acids. The DNA of the CDR3 is TGTGCCAGCAGTACTAGCGGGAGTGGCAATGAGCAGTTCTTC. The encoded protein is CASSTSGSGNEQFF.

This clone was seen just once. V usage is TRBV19 and J usage is TRBJ2-7; D remains unclear. The ends were cut back, 3 bases at V and 0 bases at J, with 12 bases in the middle. Per germline, CDR1 LNHDA and CDR2 SQIVND (reference sequence). The CDR3 extends over 15 amino acids. The CDR3 coding sequence is TGTGCCAGTAGTATGGTACTATCTAACTCCTACGAGCAGTACTTC. Translated: CASSMVLSNSYEQYF.

The sample holds a few counts of this clone. The chain joins TRBV29-1 to TRBJ1-1; 10 nucleotides agree with TRBD1. J lost 5 bases, V lost 7 bases, and 4 bases had no gene match. The CDR3 runs to 12 residues. CDR1 SQVTM and CDR2 ANQGSEA come from the germline V gene. CDR3 residues: CSGTGGRTEAFF. CDR3 nucleotide sequence: TGCAGCGGGACAGGGGGTCGTACTGAAGCTTTCTTT.

The chain has TRBV5-4 and TRBJ1-1; D is undetermined. The CDR3 covers 14 residues. Germline values: CDR1 SGHNT, CDR2 YYREEE (reference sequence). Trimming shortened V by 4 bases and J by 3 bases, and 13 bases separated the two germline ends. CDR3 DNA sequence: TGTGCCAGCAGCCCCGAGGGCATTTACACTGAAGCTTTCTTT. As protein: CASSPEGIYTEAFF.

The chain carries TRBV30 and TRBJ2-3, with unresolved D. V was cut by 0 bases and J by 4 bases, with 14 bases left in between. This CDR3 has 15 amino acids. Germline CDR1 and CDR2: GTSNPN and SVGIG (reference sequence). CDR3 DNA sequence: TGTGCCTGGAGTGTAGGTCCTACCCGGGCAGATACGCAGTATTTT. Translation: CAWSVGPTRADTQYF.

The chain has TRBV5-6 and TRBJ1-6; TRBD1 matches at 10 bases. The CDR3 extends over 16 amino acids. CDR1 SGHDT and CDR2 YYEEEE come from the germline V gene. V shed 5 bases and J 8 bases; nucleotides not matched to a gene: 10. The CDR3 protein is CASSSPGTGADSPLHF. CDR3 sequence (DNA): TGTGCCAGCAGTAGTCCCGGGACAGGGGCGGATTCACCCCTCCACTTT.

The CDR3, as DNA: TGCGCCAGCAGCGCCACAGGGTTCTCGAGCACAGATACGCAGTATTTT. This translates into CASSATGFSSTDTQYF. This chain joins TRBV5-1 and TRBJ2-3; TRBD1 might be the D (6 bases). Germline V lookup: CDR1 SGHRS, CDR2 YFSETQ. CDR3 length equals 16 residues. Trimming removed 4 bases from V and 0 bases from J, with 15 bases in between.

This clone was seen only a few times. The V gene is TRBV30, the J gene TRBJ1-1, with 7 positions matching TRBD1. The V gene's germline CDR1 is GTSNPN and CDR2 SVGIG (reference sequence). CDR3 length: 14 amino acids. The V and J ends lost 4 bases and 5 bases, in that order; junction bases with no gene match: 10. The CDR3 spells CAWILDRVGTEAFF. Here the CDR3 DNA reads TGTGCCTGGATCCTAGACAGGGTAGGAACTGAAGCTTTCTTT. The variable domain in full, with the rest retrieved from reference TRBV30 and TRBJ1-1, is SQTIHQWPATLVQPVGSPLSLECTVEGTSNPNLYWYRQAAGRGLQLLFYSVGIGQISSEVPQNLSASRPQDRQFILSSKKLLLSDSGFYLCAWILDRVGTEAFFGQGTRLTVV.

The chain joins TRBV7-2 to TRBJ2-3, with unresolved D. CDR1 and CDR2 (germline): SGHTA, FQGNSA. This CDR3 comprises 17 residues. V gave up 3 bases and J gave up 1 base, with 17 bases separating them. The CDR3 here is CASSLILEPFGTDTQYF. The CDR3 coding sequence is TGTGCCAGCAGCTTGATATTGGAGCCTTTTGGCACAGATACGCAGTATTTT.

A single count supports this clone. The chain carries TRBV30 and TRBJ2-5; unclear D gene. The J call is doubtful: the DNA matches TRBJ2-7 better. The CDR3 contains 13 residues. From germline, CDR1 is GTSNPN and CDR2 SVGIG (reference sequence). In DNA form, the CDR3 reads TGTGCCTGGAACTCCAAATTATCCTACGAGCAGTACTTC. Protein: CAWNSKLSYEQYF.

Only a few counts were recorded for this clone. This chain connects TRBV4-2 to TRBJ2-1, with a weak D call TRBD2 (6 bases). The CDR3 contains 13 residues. CDR1 is LGHNA and CDR2 is YNFKEQ in the germline V gene. Trimming stripped 3 bases from V and 6 bases from J, with 9 bases between. The CDR3 DNA sequence: TGTGCCAGCAGCCACTCGGGAGTCAATGAGCAGTTCTTC. It is translated as CASSHSGVNEQFF.

The V and J genes are TRBV19 and TRBJ1-5; the match to TRBD1 covers 7 bases. Germline V lookup: CDR1 LNHDA, CDR2 SQIVND (reference sequence). V was clipped by 5 bases and J by 6 bases; unmatched bases: 10. This CDR3 has 15 amino acids. Here the CDR3 reads CASSEQGLSPQPQHF. The DNA for the CDR3 is TGTGCCAGTAGTGAACAGGGGCTCTCCCCTCAGCCCCAGCATTTT.

The J gene is TRBJ2-2, the V gene TRBV28; TRBD2 aligns across 7 bases. The CDR3 runs to 15 residues. The V segment lost 2 bases and the J segment 5 bases; nucleotides outside the gene matches: 5. Germline V gene data show CDR1 as MDHEN and CDR2 as SYDVKM. CDR3 sequence: CASSLRRGLTGELFF. The CDR3 DNA reads TGTGCCAGCAGTTTACGCCGGGGACTAACCGGGGAGCTGTTTTTT. Drawing the rest from reference TRBV28 and TRBJ2-2, the complete variable domain is DVKVTQSSRYLVKRTGEKVFLECVQDMDHENMFWYRQDPGLGLRLIYFSYDVKMKEKGDIPEGYSVSREKKERFSLILESASTNQTSMYLCASSLRRGLTGELFFGEGSRLTVL.

As DNA, the CDR3 is TGCAGCGTTGATTCGACAGCACATGGCTACACCTTC. Its protein is CSVDSTAHGYTF. The V and J genes are TRBV29-1 and TRBJ1-2; maybe TRBD1 (5 bases). Looked up from germline, CDR1 is SQVTM and CDR2 is ANQGSEA. CDR3 length: 12 residues. Trimming stripped 3 bases from V and 6 bases from J, with 11 bases between.

J is TRBJ2-7 and V is TRBV7-2; D gene unclear. CDR1 is SGHTA, CDR2 FQGNSA, per germline. This CDR3 has 14 amino acids. V lost 5 bases and J 0 bases, leaving 11 bases between the germline ends. Here the CDR3 DNA reads TGTGCCAGCAGCGCCAGACTCCTCTCCTACGAGCAGTACTTC. Translating it yields CASSARLLSYEQYF.

The chain employs TRBV7-2 and TRBJ2-7; 8 nucleotides line up with TRBD2. The CDR3 sequence is 15 residues long. Germline V CDR1 and CDR2: SGHTA, FQGNSA. V lost 5 bases to trimming and J lost 1 base; unmatched junction nucleotides: 7. The CDR3 coding sequence is TGTGCCAGCAGCATAAGCGGGGGAGGGTCCTACGAGCAGTACTTC. Its protein is CASSISGGGSYEQYF.